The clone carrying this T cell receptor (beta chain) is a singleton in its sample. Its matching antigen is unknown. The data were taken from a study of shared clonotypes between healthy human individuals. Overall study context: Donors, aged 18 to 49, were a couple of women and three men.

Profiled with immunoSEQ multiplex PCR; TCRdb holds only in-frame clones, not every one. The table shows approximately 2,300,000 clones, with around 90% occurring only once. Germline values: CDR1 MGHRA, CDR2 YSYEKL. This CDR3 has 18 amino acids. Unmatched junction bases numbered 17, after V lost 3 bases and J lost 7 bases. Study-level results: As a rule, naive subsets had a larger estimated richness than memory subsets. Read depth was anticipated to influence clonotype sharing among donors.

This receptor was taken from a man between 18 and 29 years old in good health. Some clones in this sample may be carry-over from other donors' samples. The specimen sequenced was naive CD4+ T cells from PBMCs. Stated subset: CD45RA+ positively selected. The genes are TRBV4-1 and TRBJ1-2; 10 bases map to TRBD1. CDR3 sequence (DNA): TGCGCCAGCAGCCAGGCCCGGGACAGGGGTTCCCTATATAGTGGCTACACCTTC. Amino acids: CASSQARDRGSLYSGYTF.